One sample yielded the 26 T cell receptor beta chains listed below, sequenced in a study of breast tumors, draining lymph nodes, adjacent tissues. Each CDR3 protein is one row after TCRdb ran MiXCR on the multiplex PCR reads. The sample has 180,000 or so distinct CDR3 sequences, about 32% seen once; the top ten hold 4.3%. Breast cancer patients provided tissue from their axillary draining lymph nodes. The sequencing input was axillary lymph node tissue. The receptors derive from a female donor with breast cancer. Some clones in this sample may be carry-over from other donors' samples.

This clonotype has a count of ten or more. The chain carries TRBV2 and TRBJ1-5; 7 bases align to TRBD1. V dropped 2 bases and J dropped 4; count of bases not matched to a gene: 2. CDR1 and CDR2 from the germline V gene are SNHLY and FYNNEI. This CDR3 spans 14 amino acids. CDR3 sequence reads: CASSELQGNQPQHF. CDR3 coding DNA: TGTGCCAGCAGTGAATTACAGGGGAATCAGCCCCAGCATTTT.

The sample holds many counts of this clonotype. V usage is TRBV15 and J usage is TRBJ1-5, with D maybe TRBD1 (5 bases). Germline CDR1 reads LNHNV; CDR2 reads YYDKDF (reference sequence). Between the trimmed V and J ends, which lost 2 bases and 3 bases, there was a span of 14 bases. CDR3 length: 16 amino acids. The CDR3 DNA is TGTGCCACCAGCAGAAGGGGTAGGGCTGACAATCAGCCCCAGCATTTT. It specifies CATSRRGRADNQPQHF.

Many counts were recorded for this clonotype. The chain carries TRBV24-1 and TRBJ2-1, with 10 bases aligning to TRBD1. The length of the CDR3 is 16 residues. CDR1 is KGHDR, CDR2 SFDVKD, per germline. The junction had 6 bases not matched to a gene; V was cut back by 2 bases and J by 6 bases. The DNA of the CDR3 is TGTGCCACCAGTGATTCCGGACAGGGGGGTGGCAATGAGCAGTTCTTC. Protein: CATSDSGQGGGNEQFF.

The J gene is TRBJ2-7, the V gene TRBV6-2 or TRBV6-3; the match to TRBD1 covers 7 bases. V dropped 5 bases and J dropped 2; count of bases not matched to a gene: 12. Germline lookup yields CDR1 MNHEY and CDR2 SVGEGT. The CDR3 is made up of 16 amino acids. The CDR3 bases are TGTGCCAGCAGTCCCCCTAGTGGGACAGATCCCTACGAGCAGTACTTC. Translation: CASSPPSGTDPYEQYF.

The chain is built from TRBV20-1 and TRBJ1-2; D not certain. The CDR3 runs 12 residues. From germline, CDR1 is DFQATT and CDR2 SNEGSKA (reference sequence). Trimming shortened V by 6 bases and J by 4 bases, and 12 bases separated the two germline ends. The CDR3 DNA follows: TGCAGTGCCAGTAATCGGGGCTATGGCTACACCTTC. Its translation: CSASNRGYGYTF.

Note on this clonotype: Relative to the germline gene, one junction end is altered; a read error may explain this. CDR3 protein: CASSLGQGTTRELFF. For the CDR3, the DNA is TGTGCCAGCAGCTTAGGGCAGGGAACCACCAGGGAGCTGTTTTTT. The gene calls are TRBV11-2 and TRBJ2-2; TRBD1 is a possible D gene (5 bases). The germline V gene encodes CDR1 SGHAT and CDR2 FQNNGV. The CDR3 loop spans 15 amino acids.

This clonotype was counted only a few times. The chain is built from TRBV10-3 and TRBJ1-5, with D unclear. This CDR3 spans 11 amino acids. V gave up 6 bases and J gave up 14 bases, with 14 bases separating them. Germline CDR1 and CDR2: ENHRY and SYGVKD. The CDR3 is CAIRDQSDEHF. CDR3 nucleotides: TGTGCCATCAGGGACCAGTCGGACGAGCATTTT.

Comments on this clonotype: A junction end diverges from the germline sequence, so it may reflect a read error. V usage is TRBV6-1 and J usage is TRBJ2-3, with TRBD1 identical over 9 bases. The CDR3 has 12 amino acids. Germline CDR1 is MNHNS and CDR2 is SASEGT. The CDR3 sequence is CASSEGGTGRNF. The CDR3, as DNA: TGTGCCAGCAGTGAAGGAGGGACAGGGAGAAATTTT.

This clonotype was seen ten or more times. The CDR3 region has the DNA TGTGCCAGCAATCCGACAGGTCGGGTCTCCGGGGAGCTGTTTTTT. Protein product: CASNPTGRVSGELFF. This chain connects TRBV12-3 or TRBV12-4 to TRBJ2-2, with D perhaps matching TRBD1 (6 bases). V lost 7 bases, J lost 6 bases, and 18 bases lay in between. The CDR3 runs to 15 residues.

This clonotype was counted at least ten times. The conserved phenylalanine or tryptophan normally closing the CDR3 is absent here, so this likely arose from a read error. The limits of the CDR3 on the DNA are not certain, so only TCRdb's listed CDR3 is given. This rearrangement joins TRBV24-1 to TRBJ2-7; the D segment call TRBD1 is taken from the table without a DNA check. The CDR3 spans 9 amino acids, including both terminal residues. Germline V lookup: CDR1 KGHDR, CDR2 SFDVKD. CDR3 in amino acids: CATGYGTIS.

Ten or more counts support this clonotype. The V call is TRBV2, the J call TRBJ1-3; the D is unclear. Looked up from germline, CDR1 is SNHLY and CDR2 is FYNNEI. V dropped 7 bases and J dropped 2 bases, with 9 bases sitting between them. The CDR3 covers 13 residues. CDR3 region: CASTEEAGNTIYF. DNA for the CDR3: TGTGCCAGCACCGAGGAGGCTGGAAACACCATATATTTT.

This clonotype was detected ten times or more. V usage is TRBV2 and J usage is TRBJ2-2; D might be TRBD1 (6 bases). The CDR3 sequence is 15 residues long. Trimming took off 2 bases at V and 7 bases at J, with 14 bases between the two ends. Germline CDR1 SNHLY, CDR2 FYNNEI. In DNA, the CDR3 is TGTGCCAGCAGTGAACGAGGGGGTTCCGGCGGGGAGCTGTTTTTT. It codes for CASSERGGSGGELFF. The full variable domain, rest sourced from reference TRBV2 and TRBJ2-2, is EPEVTQTPSHQVTQMGQEVILRCVPISNHLYFYWYRQILGQKVEFLVSFYNNEISEKSEIFDDQFSVERPDGSNFTLKIRSTKLEDSAMYFCASSERGGSGGELFFGEGSRLTVL.

In regard to this clonotype: A much larger clone sits a single nucleotide away, making a read error possible. V gene TRBV2 combines with J gene TRBJ1-1; D is undetermined. V gave up 2 bases and J gave up 3 bases, with 7 bases separating them. This CDR3 is 13 amino acids long. Germline CDR1 is SNHLY and CDR2 is FYNNEI. This CDR3 reads CASSEFQDTEAFF. CDR3 in DNA: TGTGCCAGCAGTGAATTCCAAGACACTGAAGCTTTCTTT.

This clonotype was found many times. The chain is built from TRBV6-5 and TRBJ2-3, with TRBD2 matching over 8 bases. CDR3 size: 17 residues. After removal of 5 bases from V and 6 bases from J, the junction contained 16 bases not matched to a gene. CDR1 and CDR2 from the germline V gene are MNHEY and SVGAGI. CDR3 bases: TGTGCCAGCAGTCTCGAGGGCCTTAGCGGGGCGCGCGATACGCAGTATTTT. Protein product: CASSLEGLSGARDTQYF.

This chain joins TRBV28 and TRBJ1-2; D is uncertain. This CDR3 is built from 14 residues. From germline, CDR1 is MDHEN and CDR2 SYDVKM. The germline V and J ends were trimmed by 4 bases and 4 bases, with 13 bases remaining between them. The CDR3 loop is CASSSTGLLYGYTF. DNA for the CDR3: TGTGCCAGCAGTTCCACGGGCCTGCTCTATGGCTACACCTTC.

This sequence joins TRBV20-1 and TRBJ2-3; TRBD2 matches 9 bases. The CDR3 spans 14 residues. Germline CDR1 DFQATT, CDR2 SNEGSKA (reference sequence). Trimming at V came to 6 bases and at J to 11 bases, leaving 15 bases not matched to a gene. CDR3 loop: CSAQGLAGYNEQYF. The CDR3 nucleotides are TGCAGTGCCCAAGGGCTAGCGGGGTACAATGAGCAGTATTTT.

With regard to this clonotype: A clone one base away is much larger, so this may be a read error. The rearrangement links TRBV7-6 to TRBJ2-5, with D perhaps TRBD2 (8 bases). CDR3 length: 18 residues. Germline loops: CDR1 SGHVS, CDR2 FNYEAQ. The V end lost 1 base, the J end lost 6 bases, and 24 bases lay between the germline ends. The CDR3 is CASSLVEGAGGGQQTQYF. The CDR3 DNA is TGTGCCAGCAGCTTAGTCGAGGGGGCGGGGGGCGGTCAACAGACCCAGTACTTC. The variable domain in full, with the rest retrieved from reference TRBV7-6 and TRBJ2-5, is GAGVSQSPRYKVTKRGQDVALRCDPISGHVSLYWYRQALGQGPEFLTYFNYEAQQDKSGLPNDRFSAERPEGSISTLTIQRTEQRDSAMYRCASSLVEGAGGGQQTQYFGPGTRLLVL.

This clonotype was detected ten times or more. The chain joins TRBV12-3 or TRBV12-4 to TRBJ2-6; no firm D call. Trimming left V 6 bases short and J 2 bases short, with 5 bases between. This CDR3 has 13 residues. The DNA of the CDR3 is TGTGCCAGCAGGTTCACTGGGGCCAACGTCCTGACTTTC. It encodes CASRFTGANVLTF.

This clonotype has at least ten counts. The chain uses TRBV6-5 and TRBJ2-1, with 14 positions matching TRBD2. With 6 bases clipped from V and 8 bases from J, the junction kept 9 bases outside the gene matches. The CDR3 is made up of 16 amino acids. Germline values: CDR1 MNHEY, CDR2 SVGAGI. CDR3 region: CASSISTSGRADEQFF. The CDR3 bases are TGTGCCAGCAGCATCTCGACTAGCGGGAGGGCCGATGAGCAGTTCTTC.

This clonotype was seen at least ten times. V gene TRBV30 combines with J gene TRBJ2-1; tentative D call: TRBD1 (6 bases). Germline CDR1 GTSNPN, CDR2 SVGIG (reference sequence). V lost 1 base, J lost 4 bases, and 14 bases lay in between. This CDR3 is 15 amino acids long. CDR3 amino acids: CAWSADSASYNEQFF. CDR3 nucleotides: TGTGCCTGGAGTGCGGACAGCGCCTCATACAATGAGCAGTTCTTC.

This clonotype showed up many times. The rearrangement links TRBV20-1 to TRBJ2-1, with 9 bases matching TRBD2. Looked up from germline, CDR1 is DFQATT and CDR2 is SNEGSKA (reference sequence). V was clipped by 0 bases and J by 6 bases; unmatched bases: 3. The CDR3 contains 14 residues. The CDR3 DNA follows: TGCAGTGCTAGAGATAGCGGGAGCATCAATGAGCAGTTCTTC. It translates to CSARDSGSINEQFF.

This clonotype was detected ten times or more. J is TRBJ2-3 and V is TRBV7-8, with a possible D match to TRBD2 (6 bases). CDR3 length equals 13 residues. Germline CDR1 SGHVS, CDR2 FQNEAQ. The ends were cut back, 9 bases at V and 2 bases at J, with 12 bases in the middle. DNA of the CDR3: TGTGCCAGTGGGGGGACGAACACAGATACGCAGTATTTT. Translation gives CASGGTNTDTQYF.

Comments on this clonotype: This clone may be a read error of a much larger clone one base away. The CDR3 here is CASTLGYGYTF. The CDR3 DNA reads as TGTGCCAGCACCCTCGGGTATGGCTACACCTTC. The chain couples TRBV6-1 to TRBJ1-2; D not certain. CDR1 MNHNS and CDR2 SASEGT come from the germline V gene. CDR3 length: 11 amino acids. V lost 7 bases, J lost 5 bases, and 8 bases lay in between.

This clonotype was counted at least ten times. J is TRBJ2-1 and V is TRBV7-2; a weak D match, TRBD2 (5 bases). CDR1 and CDR2 from the germline V gene are SGHTA and FQGNSA. Trimming pared 5 bases from V and 2 bases from J, leaving 10 bases between. The CDR3 totals 14 residues. The DNA of the CDR3 is TGTGCCAGCAGCCCTATAGCGACCTACAATGAGCAGTTCTTC. As protein: CASSPIATYNEQFF. Variable domain in full (rest from reference TRBV7-2 and TRBJ2-1): GAGVSQSPSNKVTEKGKDVELRCDPISGHTALYWYRQSLGQGLEFLIYFQGNSAPDKSGLPSDRFSAERTGGSVSTLTIQRTQQEDSAVYLCASSPIATYNEQFFGPGTRLTVL.

The chain has TRBV12-3 or TRBV12-4 and TRBJ1-6; 8 bases map to TRBD1. The CDR3 loop spans 15 amino acids. Trimming at V came to 6 bases and at J to 5 bases, leaving 6 bases not matched to a gene. As DNA, the CDR3 is TGTGCCAGCAGCAGGGACAGGCAGGATAATTCACCCCTCCACTTT. Translating gives CASSRDRQDNSPLHF.

As for this clonotype: A read error may be the cause here, since a much bigger clone is one base away. The V call is TRBV20-1, the J call TRBJ2-7; 7 bases line up with TRBD2. This CDR3 region has 16 residues. V trimming: 1 base; J trimming: 6 bases; junction bases outside the gene matches: 15. Germline CDR1 and CDR2: DFQATT and SNEGSKA (reference sequence). This CDR3 reads CSARGARAGAVGEQYF. CDR3 DNA sequence: TGCAGTGCTAGAGGGGCACGGGCGGGAGCTGTGGGCGAGCAGTACTTC.